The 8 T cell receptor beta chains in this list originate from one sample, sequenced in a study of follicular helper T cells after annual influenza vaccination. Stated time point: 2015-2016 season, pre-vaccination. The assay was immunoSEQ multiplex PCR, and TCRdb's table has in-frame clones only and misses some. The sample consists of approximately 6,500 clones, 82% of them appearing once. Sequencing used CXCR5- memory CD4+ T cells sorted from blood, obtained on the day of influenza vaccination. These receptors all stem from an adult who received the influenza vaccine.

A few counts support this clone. In nucleotides, the CDR3 is TGCGCCAGCAGCTTGGTGGGACTCGGCGAGCAGTACTTC. Protein sequence: CASSLVGLGEQYF. V usage is TRBV5-1 and J usage is TRBJ2-7; D may be TRBD2 (6 bases). CDR1 and CDR2 (germline): SGHRS, YFSETQ. The CDR3 loop spans 13 amino acids. The V end was cut by 0 bases, the J end by 6 bases, with 10 bases between.

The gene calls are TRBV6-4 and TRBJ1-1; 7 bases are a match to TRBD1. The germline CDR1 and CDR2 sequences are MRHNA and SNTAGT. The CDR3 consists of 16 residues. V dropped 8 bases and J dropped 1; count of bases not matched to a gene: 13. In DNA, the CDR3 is TGTGCCAGCCTGCAACCGTGGGCAGGGGGGAACACTGAAGCTTTCTTT. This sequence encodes CASLQPWAGGNTEAFF.

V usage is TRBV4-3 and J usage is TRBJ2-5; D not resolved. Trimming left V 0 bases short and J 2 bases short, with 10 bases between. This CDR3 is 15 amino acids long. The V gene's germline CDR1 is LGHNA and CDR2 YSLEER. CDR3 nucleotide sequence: TGCGCCAGCAGCCAAGATAGGGCTAAACAAGAGACCCAGTACTTC. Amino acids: CASSQDRAKQETQYF.

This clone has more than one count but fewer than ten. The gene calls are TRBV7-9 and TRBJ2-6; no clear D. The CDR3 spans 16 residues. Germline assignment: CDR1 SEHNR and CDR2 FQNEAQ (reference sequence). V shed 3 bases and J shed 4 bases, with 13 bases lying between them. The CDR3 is CASSFGVRSGANVLTF. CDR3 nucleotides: TGTGCCAGCAGCTTCGGCGTCCGCTCGGGGGCCAACGTCCTGACTTTC.

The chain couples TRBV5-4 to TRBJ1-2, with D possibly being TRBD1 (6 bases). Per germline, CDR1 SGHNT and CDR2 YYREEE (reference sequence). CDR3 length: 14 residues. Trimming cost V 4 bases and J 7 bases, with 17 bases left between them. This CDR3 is CASSARWGAGGYTF. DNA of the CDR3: TGTGCCAGCAGCGCGCGGTGGGGGGCTGGTGGCTACACCTTC.

The CDR3, as DNA: TGTGCCAGCAGCGCCGGACGGGACACTGAAGCTTTCTTT. This encodes CASSAGRDTEAFF. J is TRBJ1-1 and V is TRBV9, with D unresolved. V was cut by 3 bases and J by 3 bases, with 9 bases left in between. The CDR3 has 13 amino acids. Germline CDR1 reads SGDLS; CDR2 reads YYNGEE.

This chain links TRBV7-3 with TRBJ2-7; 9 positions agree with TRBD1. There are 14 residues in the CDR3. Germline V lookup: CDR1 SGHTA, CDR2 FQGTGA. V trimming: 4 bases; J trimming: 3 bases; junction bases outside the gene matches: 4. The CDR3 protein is CASSSGTGIYEQYF. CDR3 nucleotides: TGTGCCAGCAGCTCCGGGACAGGGATCTACGAGCAGTACTTC.

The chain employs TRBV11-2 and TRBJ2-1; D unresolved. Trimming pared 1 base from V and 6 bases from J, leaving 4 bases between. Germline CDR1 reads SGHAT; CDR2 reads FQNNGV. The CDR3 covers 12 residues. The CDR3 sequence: CASSLGPNEQFF. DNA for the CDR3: TGTGCCAGCAGCTTAGGGCCCAATGAGCAGTTCTTC.